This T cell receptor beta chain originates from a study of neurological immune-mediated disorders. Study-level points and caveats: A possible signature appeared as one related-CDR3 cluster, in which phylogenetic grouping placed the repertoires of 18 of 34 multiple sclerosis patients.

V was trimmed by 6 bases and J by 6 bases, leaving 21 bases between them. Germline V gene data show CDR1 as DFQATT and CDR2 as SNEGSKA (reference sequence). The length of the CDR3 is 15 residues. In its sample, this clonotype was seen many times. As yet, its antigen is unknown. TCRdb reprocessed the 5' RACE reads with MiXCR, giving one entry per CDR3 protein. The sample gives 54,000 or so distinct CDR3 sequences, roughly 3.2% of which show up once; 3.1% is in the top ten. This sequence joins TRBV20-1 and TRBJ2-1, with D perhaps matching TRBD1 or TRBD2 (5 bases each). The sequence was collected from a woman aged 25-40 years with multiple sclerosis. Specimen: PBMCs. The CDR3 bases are TGCAGTGCCGGACCACTAGGGACGTACTTCAATGAGCAGTTCTTC. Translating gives CSAGPLGTYFNEQFF.